This TCR beta chain was identified in a study of blood T cell repertoires in COVID-19. The overall study: COVID-19 samples collected from the United States, Italy and Spain covered acute and convalescent phases. The cDNA or gDNA used as material had been derived from T cells, B-cell-depleted T cells, or PBMCs.

Methods used by the authors: Reference gene primers were amplified, and this amplification served to estimate nucleated cell counts. This table comes from immunoSEQ multiplex PCR, and its TCRdb copy is limited to in-frame clones, with some not included. D and trimming were read from the DNA, whereas the V and J calls and clone size are those reported in that table. Of about 74,000 clones in the sample, around 88% are singletons; the top ten hold 4.8%. V lost 2 bases and J 2 bases, leaving 10 bases between the germline ends. Germline V gene lookup returns CDR1 SGHRS and CDR2 YFSETQ. The CDR3 is 14 residues long.

This sequence was found in a woman at least 80 years old with acute or convalescent COVID-19. The specimen was peripheral blood. This chain links TRBV5-1 with TRBJ1-2, with a weak D call TRBD1 (6 bases). CDR3 protein: CASSLRQENYGYTF. In DNA form, the CDR3 reads TGCGCCAGCAGCTTACGACAGGAGAACTATGGCTACACCTTC.